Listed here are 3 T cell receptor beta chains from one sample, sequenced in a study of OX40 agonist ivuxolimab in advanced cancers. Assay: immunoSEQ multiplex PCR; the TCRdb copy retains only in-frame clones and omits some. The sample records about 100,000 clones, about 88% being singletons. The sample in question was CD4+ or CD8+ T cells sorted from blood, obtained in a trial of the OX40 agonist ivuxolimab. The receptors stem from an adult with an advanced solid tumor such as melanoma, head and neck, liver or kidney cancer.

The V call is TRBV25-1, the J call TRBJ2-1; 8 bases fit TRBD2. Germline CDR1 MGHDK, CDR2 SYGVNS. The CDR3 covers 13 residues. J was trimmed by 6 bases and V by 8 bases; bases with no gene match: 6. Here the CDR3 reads CASEVAGINEQFF. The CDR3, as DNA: TGTGCCAGCGAAGTAGCGGGAATCAATGAGCAGTTCTTC.

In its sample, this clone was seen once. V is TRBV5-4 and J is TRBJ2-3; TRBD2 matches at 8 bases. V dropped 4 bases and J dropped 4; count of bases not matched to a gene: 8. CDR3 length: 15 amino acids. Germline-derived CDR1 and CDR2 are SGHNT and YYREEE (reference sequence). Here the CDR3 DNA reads TGTGCCAGCAGCACAGAGCGGGAGAGAGCAGATACGCAGTATTTT. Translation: CASSTERERADTQYF.

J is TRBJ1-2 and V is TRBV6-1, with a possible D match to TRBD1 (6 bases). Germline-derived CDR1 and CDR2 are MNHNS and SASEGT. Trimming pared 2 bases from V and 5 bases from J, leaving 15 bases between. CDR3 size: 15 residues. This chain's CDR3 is CASSETRGRGYGYTF. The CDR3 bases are TGTGCCAGCAGTGAAACCCGGGGGCGCGGGTATGGCTACACCTTC.